These 27 T cell receptor beta chains came from one sample sequenced in a study of regulatory T cells in long-lasting Graves disease. Building the TCR beta libraries relied on iRepertoire HTBI primers, and CDR3 regions underwent Arm-PCR. MiXCR, run by TCRdb on the multiplex PCR reads, gives a single entry per CDR3 protein. The repertoire includes 350,000 to 450,000 distinct CDR3 sequences, 15% to 20% of them detected once, and roughly 29% sits in the top ten. Time point reported: newly diagnosed GD, antithyroid drugs for less than 3 months. Preparation of the TCR library used RNA extracted from PBMCs. These data were also reused for a study on T cells in Graves' hyperthyroidism and ophthalmopathy.

Sequencing used peripheral blood mononuclear cells (PBMCs), obtained at new diagnosis, from a patient treated with antithyroid drugs. The receptors were gathered from a man aged 35 to 55 with Graves disease.

This clonotype occurred many times. This sequence joins TRBV7-9 and TRBJ2-5; D is possibly TRBD2 (5 bases). Germline V gene lookup returns CDR1 SEHNR and CDR2 FQNEAQ (reference sequence). Trimming left V 5 bases short and J 5 bases short, with 12 bases between. The CDR3 has 13 amino acids. Here the CDR3 reads CASSPGVRETQYF. The CDR3, as DNA: TGTGCCAGCAGCCCCGGGGTTCGGGAGACCCAGTACTTC.

This clonotype was seen more than once but under ten times. This sequence joins TRBV4-3 and TRBJ2-7, with 7 bases that match TRBD1. V dropped 4 bases and J dropped 7; count of bases not matched to a gene: 22. In germline, CDR1 is LGHNA, CDR2 YSLEER. The CDR3 has 18 residues. CDR3: CASSRRGYRGSAYNEQYF. The CDR3 DNA follows: TGCGCCAGCAGCCGACGGGGTTACAGGGGATCGGCCTACAATGAGCAGTACTTC.

Many counts were recorded for this clonotype. V and J are TRBV2 and TRBJ2-7; D call uncertain. This CDR3 comprises 12 residues. Germline assignment: CDR1 SNHLY and CDR2 FYNNEI. V was pared by 4 bases and J by 2 bases, with 6 bases between. CDR3 residues: CASSGLTYEQYF. Here the CDR3 DNA reads TGTGCCAGCAGTGGGCTGACCTACGAGCAGTACTTC.

In its sample, this clonotype was seen many times. This chain connects TRBV6-2 or TRBV6-3 to TRBJ2-7, with TRBD1 as a possible D gene (5 bases). V was cut by 7 bases and J by 2 bases, with 15 bases left in between. Germline loops: CDR1 MNHEY, CDR2 SVGEGT. The CDR3 is made up of 14 amino acids. In DNA form, the CDR3 reads TGTGCCAGCATTATTCAGGGTTGGGCCTACGAGCAGTACTTC. Its protein product is CASIIQGWAYEQYF.

This clonotype was seen ten or more times. The chain is built from TRBV5-6 and TRBJ2-3, with 8 bases lining up with TRBD2. V shed 3 bases, J shed 4 bases, and the junction held 10 bases outside the gene matches. The CDR3 length is 16 residues. Per germline, CDR1 SGHDT and CDR2 YYEEEE. The CDR3 loop reads CASSSTSGGSADTQYF. CDR3 in DNA: TGTGCCAGCAGCTCTACGTCGGGGGGGTCAGCAGATACGCAGTATTTT.

The table lists this clonotype with many counts. The genes are TRBV20-1 and TRBJ1-5, with 7 bases that match TRBD1. This CDR3 spans 13 amino acids. V dropped 6 bases and J dropped 4; count of bases not matched to a gene: 6. Per germline, CDR1 DFQATT and CDR2 SNEGSKA (reference sequence). For the CDR3, the DNA is TGCAGTGCCGCGGGACAGCCTAATCAGCCCCAGCATTTT. This codes for CSAAGQPNQPQHF.

This clonotype turned up a few times. This chain uses TRBV6-1 with TRBJ1-2, with 7 positions matching TRBD1. V lost 8 bases to trimming and J lost 8 bases; unmatched junction nucleotides: 14. This CDR3 is built from 14 residues. In germline, CDR1 is MNHNS, CDR2 SASEGT. The CDR3 sequence: CASGQASVVGGYTF. The CDR3 DNA reads TGTGCCAGCGGACAGGCCTCCGTGGTGGGCGGCTACACCTTC.

The rearrangement uses TRBV30 and TRBJ2-1; weak D call: TRBD1 (6 bases). CDR1 and CDR2 (germline): GTSNPN, SVGIG (reference sequence). Between the trimmed V and J ends, which lost 4 bases and 8 bases, there was a span of 12 bases. The CDR3 extends over 12 amino acids. The CDR3 reads CAWKQGLDEQFF. CDR3 DNA sequence: TGTGCCTGGAAACAGGGTTTAGATGAGCAGTTCTTC.

The chain has TRBV7-2 and TRBJ2-2; D remains unclear. V was pared by 2 bases and J by 8 bases, with 9 bases between. The CDR3 loop spans 13 amino acids. The germline CDR1 and CDR2 sequences are SGHTA and FQGNSA. As DNA, the CDR3 is TGTGCCAGCAGCTTAATCTCATGGGGGGAGCTGTTTTTT. Residues: CASSLISWGELFF.

A note on this clonotype: One end of the junction does not line up with germline, which may come from a read error. The rearrangement links TRBV18 to TRBJ2-2; 7 bases map to TRBD1. The CDR3 sequence is 15 residues long. Looked up from germline, CDR1 is KGHSH and CDR2 is LQKENI. In DNA form, the CDR3 reads TGTGCCAGCTCATCAGCAGGGGGTAACACCGGGGAGCTGCTTTTT. It is translated as CASSSAGGNTGELLF.

This clonotype was seen many times. The chain uses TRBV6-2 or TRBV6-3 and TRBJ2-3; 10 bases map to TRBD1. V was clipped by 8 bases and J by 1 base; unmatched bases: 9. Per the germline V gene, CDR1 is MNHEY and CDR2 is SVGEGT. This CDR3 is built from 16 residues. CDR3 amino acids: CASGPDRGLGTDTQYF. The CDR3 coding sequence is TGTGCCAGCGGACCGGACAGGGGGTTAGGCACAGATACGCAGTATTTT.

The sample holds many counts of this clonotype. The chain recombines TRBV9 with TRBJ1-2; D unresolved. Trimming stripped 0 bases from V and 0 bases from J, with 9 bases between. From germline, CDR1 is SGDLS and CDR2 YYNGEE. The CDR3 runs to 15 residues. The CDR3 sequence is CASSVAPGTNYGYTF. The CDR3 bases are TGTGCCAGCAGCGTAGCGCCTGGGACTAACTATGGCTACACCTTC.

CDR3 bases: TGTGCCAGCAGTTTAAGAGGACAGATGCCCTATAATTCACCCCTCCACTTT. Protein: CASSLRGQMPYNSPLHF. V gene TRBV27 combines with J gene TRBJ1-6, with D maybe TRBD1 (6 bases). The CDR3 spans 17 residues. Trimming removed 2 bases from V and 2 bases from J, with 13 bases in between. Per the germline V gene, CDR1 is MNHEY and CDR2 is SMNVEV (reference sequence).

This clonotype was seen ten or more times. This chain links TRBV27 with TRBJ2-1; D remains unclear. Germline CDR1 MNHEY, CDR2 SMNVEV (reference sequence). Trimming pared 5 bases from V and 0 bases from J, leaving 5 bases between. This CDR3 comprises 13 residues. CDR3 bases: TGTGCCAGCAGTCAAAGCTCCTACAATGAGCAGTTCTTC. Its translation: CASSQSSYNEQFF.

This clonotype was counted at least ten times. The gene calls are TRBV6-2 or TRBV6-3 and TRBJ2-3; 7 nucleotides align to TRBD2. CDR3 length: 15 residues. Looked up from germline, CDR1 is MNHEY and CDR2 is SVGEGT. V dropped 3 bases and J dropped 6; count of bases not matched to a gene: 9. CDR3 residues: CASSYPGRGSDTQYF. In DNA, the CDR3 is TGTGCCAGCAGTTATCCAGGGAGGGGTTCGGATACGCAGTATTTT.

The table lists this clonotype with a few counts. The V gene is TRBV10-3, the J gene TRBJ2-3, with D possibly matching TRBD2 (6 bases). This CDR3 is 14 amino acids long. CDR1 is ENHRY, CDR2 SYGVKD, per germline. Trimming removed 8 bases at V and 2 bases at J, with 14 bases between. CDR3 sequence (DNA): TGTGCCATCTGGGGGGACGGCTCCACAGATACGCAGTATTTT. Residues: CAIWGDGSTDTQYF.

This clonotype appeared a few times. This sequence joins TRBV7-2 and TRBJ2-7; TRBD2 is a possible D gene (5 bases). This CDR3 is 16 amino acids long. V lost 5 bases and J lost 2, with 19 bases in between. Per germline, CDR1 SGHTA and CDR2 FQGNSA. CDR3 nucleotide sequence: TGTGCCAGCAGCCGGCAGGCTAGCTCGCCTACCTACGAGCAGTACTTC. Translating it yields CASSRQASSPTYEQYF.

This clonotype was counted ten times or more. CDR3 protein: CASSRYRDRIYNEQFF. For the CDR3, the DNA is TGTGCCAGCTCACGGTACCGGGACAGGATTTACAATGAGCAGTTCTTC. The chain is built from TRBV18 and TRBJ2-1; 8 nucleotides match TRBD1. The CDR3 sequence is 16 residues long. Germline values: CDR1 KGHSH, CDR2 LQKENI. The V segment lost 4 bases and the J segment 4 bases; nucleotides outside the gene matches: 9.

The chain carries TRBV5-1 and TRBJ2-3, with D perhaps TRBD1 (6 bases). From germline, CDR1 is SGHRS and CDR2 YFSETQ. There are 14 residues in the CDR3. With 5 bases removed from V and 0 bases from J, the gap between germline ends came to 10 bases. As DNA, the CDR3 is TGCGCCAGCAGAAGACAGGCCAGCACAGATACGCAGTATTTT. This sequence encodes CASRRQASTDTQYF.

CDR3 DNA sequence: TGTGCCAGCAGTTACGAGACAGGGACTGGAAACACCATATATTTT. Protein product: CASSYETGTGNTIYF. This chain joins TRBV6-2 or TRBV6-3 and TRBJ1-3; 7 bases match TRBD1. The CDR3 has 15 residues. The germline V gene encodes CDR1 MNHEY and CDR2 SVGEGT. V lost 2 bases to trimming and J lost 2 bases; unmatched junction nucleotides: 3.

The table lists this clonotype with many counts. DNA for the CDR3: TGCGCCAGCAGCTCCTTACAGGTGAACAATAATTCACCCCTCCACTTT. It translates to CASSSLQVNNNSPLHF. The rearrangement links TRBV5-1 to TRBJ1-6, with D perhaps matching TRBD1 (5 bases). CDR3 length: 16 residues. Germline V gene lookup returns CDR1 SGHRS and CDR2 YFSETQ. Trimming removed 3 bases from V and 5 bases from J, with 15 bases in between.

In its sample, this clonotype was seen many times. V is TRBV20-1 and J is TRBJ2-1, with 8 bases lining up with TRBD1. V gave up 5 bases and J gave up 6 bases; unmatched junction bases: 9. The germline gives CDR1 DFQATT, CDR2 SNEGSKA (reference sequence). This CDR3 spans 14 amino acids. The CDR3 is CSAPRQGLVNEQFF. The CDR3 coding sequence is TGCAGTGCTCCCAGACAGGGGCTCGTCAATGAGCAGTTCTTC.

This clonotype was picked up many times. The rearrangement joins TRBV20-1 to TRBJ2-3; unclear D gene. From germline, CDR1 is DFQATT and CDR2 SNEGSKA (reference sequence). V lost 3 bases, J lost 1 base, and 11 bases lay in between. The CDR3 length is 14 residues. The DNA for the CDR3 is TGCAGTGCTAGTCGTGGCGTGGGCACAGATACGCAGTATTTT. Translation gives CSASRGVGTDTQYF.

Only a few counts were recorded for this clonotype. CDR3 sequence: CASSPGENIQYF. CDR3 DNA sequence: TGTGCCAGCAGCCCAGGGGAAAACATTCAGTACTTC. This chain joins TRBV2 and TRBJ2-4; TRBD1 might be the D (6 bases). The CDR3 has 12 amino acids. Looked up from germline, CDR1 is SNHLY and CDR2 is FYNNEI. With 6 bases removed from V and 5 bases from J, the gap between germline ends came to 8 bases. The variable domain in full, completed from reference TRBV2 and TRBJ2-4, reads EPEVTQTPSHQVTQMGQEVILRCVPISNHLYFYWYRQILGQKVEFLVSFYNNEISEKSEIFDDQFSVERPDGSNFTLKIRSTKLEDSAMYFCASSPGENIQYFGAGTRLSVL.

This clonotype was counted between two and nine times. The germline gene is not matched at one end of the junction; a read error may be the cause. V and J are TRBV28 and TRBJ2-7; TRBD2 matches 11 bases. The length of the CDR3 is 15 residues. The germline V gene encodes CDR1 MDHEN and CDR2 SYDVKM. The CDR3: CASTYTSGGSYEQCF. The CDR3 DNA reads TGTGCCAGCACCTATACTAGCGGGGGAAGCTACGAGCAGTGCTTC.

This clonotype was recorded at least ten times. The V call is TRBV6-1, the J call TRBJ1-1; a possible D gene is TRBD1 (5 bases). The CDR3 spans 15 residues. Trimming took 3 bases from V and 1 from J, leaving 12 bases between them. Germline V gene data show CDR1 as MNHNS and CDR2 as SASEGT. The CDR3 sequence is CASSEIWDPNTEAFF. The CDR3 region has the DNA TGTGCCAGCAGTGAGATTTGGGACCCGAACACTGAAGCTTTCTTT.

This clonotype was detected many times. V and J are TRBV2 and TRBJ1-1; tentatively, D is TRBD1 (5 bases). V was cut by 10 bases and J by 4 bases, with 13 bases left in between. Germline CDR1 and CDR2: SNHLY and FYNNEI. CDR3 length: 12 amino acids. CDR3 residues: CAIRWGSTEAFF. CDR3 sequence (DNA): TGTGCCATCCGATGGGGGAGCACTGAAGCTTTCTTT.